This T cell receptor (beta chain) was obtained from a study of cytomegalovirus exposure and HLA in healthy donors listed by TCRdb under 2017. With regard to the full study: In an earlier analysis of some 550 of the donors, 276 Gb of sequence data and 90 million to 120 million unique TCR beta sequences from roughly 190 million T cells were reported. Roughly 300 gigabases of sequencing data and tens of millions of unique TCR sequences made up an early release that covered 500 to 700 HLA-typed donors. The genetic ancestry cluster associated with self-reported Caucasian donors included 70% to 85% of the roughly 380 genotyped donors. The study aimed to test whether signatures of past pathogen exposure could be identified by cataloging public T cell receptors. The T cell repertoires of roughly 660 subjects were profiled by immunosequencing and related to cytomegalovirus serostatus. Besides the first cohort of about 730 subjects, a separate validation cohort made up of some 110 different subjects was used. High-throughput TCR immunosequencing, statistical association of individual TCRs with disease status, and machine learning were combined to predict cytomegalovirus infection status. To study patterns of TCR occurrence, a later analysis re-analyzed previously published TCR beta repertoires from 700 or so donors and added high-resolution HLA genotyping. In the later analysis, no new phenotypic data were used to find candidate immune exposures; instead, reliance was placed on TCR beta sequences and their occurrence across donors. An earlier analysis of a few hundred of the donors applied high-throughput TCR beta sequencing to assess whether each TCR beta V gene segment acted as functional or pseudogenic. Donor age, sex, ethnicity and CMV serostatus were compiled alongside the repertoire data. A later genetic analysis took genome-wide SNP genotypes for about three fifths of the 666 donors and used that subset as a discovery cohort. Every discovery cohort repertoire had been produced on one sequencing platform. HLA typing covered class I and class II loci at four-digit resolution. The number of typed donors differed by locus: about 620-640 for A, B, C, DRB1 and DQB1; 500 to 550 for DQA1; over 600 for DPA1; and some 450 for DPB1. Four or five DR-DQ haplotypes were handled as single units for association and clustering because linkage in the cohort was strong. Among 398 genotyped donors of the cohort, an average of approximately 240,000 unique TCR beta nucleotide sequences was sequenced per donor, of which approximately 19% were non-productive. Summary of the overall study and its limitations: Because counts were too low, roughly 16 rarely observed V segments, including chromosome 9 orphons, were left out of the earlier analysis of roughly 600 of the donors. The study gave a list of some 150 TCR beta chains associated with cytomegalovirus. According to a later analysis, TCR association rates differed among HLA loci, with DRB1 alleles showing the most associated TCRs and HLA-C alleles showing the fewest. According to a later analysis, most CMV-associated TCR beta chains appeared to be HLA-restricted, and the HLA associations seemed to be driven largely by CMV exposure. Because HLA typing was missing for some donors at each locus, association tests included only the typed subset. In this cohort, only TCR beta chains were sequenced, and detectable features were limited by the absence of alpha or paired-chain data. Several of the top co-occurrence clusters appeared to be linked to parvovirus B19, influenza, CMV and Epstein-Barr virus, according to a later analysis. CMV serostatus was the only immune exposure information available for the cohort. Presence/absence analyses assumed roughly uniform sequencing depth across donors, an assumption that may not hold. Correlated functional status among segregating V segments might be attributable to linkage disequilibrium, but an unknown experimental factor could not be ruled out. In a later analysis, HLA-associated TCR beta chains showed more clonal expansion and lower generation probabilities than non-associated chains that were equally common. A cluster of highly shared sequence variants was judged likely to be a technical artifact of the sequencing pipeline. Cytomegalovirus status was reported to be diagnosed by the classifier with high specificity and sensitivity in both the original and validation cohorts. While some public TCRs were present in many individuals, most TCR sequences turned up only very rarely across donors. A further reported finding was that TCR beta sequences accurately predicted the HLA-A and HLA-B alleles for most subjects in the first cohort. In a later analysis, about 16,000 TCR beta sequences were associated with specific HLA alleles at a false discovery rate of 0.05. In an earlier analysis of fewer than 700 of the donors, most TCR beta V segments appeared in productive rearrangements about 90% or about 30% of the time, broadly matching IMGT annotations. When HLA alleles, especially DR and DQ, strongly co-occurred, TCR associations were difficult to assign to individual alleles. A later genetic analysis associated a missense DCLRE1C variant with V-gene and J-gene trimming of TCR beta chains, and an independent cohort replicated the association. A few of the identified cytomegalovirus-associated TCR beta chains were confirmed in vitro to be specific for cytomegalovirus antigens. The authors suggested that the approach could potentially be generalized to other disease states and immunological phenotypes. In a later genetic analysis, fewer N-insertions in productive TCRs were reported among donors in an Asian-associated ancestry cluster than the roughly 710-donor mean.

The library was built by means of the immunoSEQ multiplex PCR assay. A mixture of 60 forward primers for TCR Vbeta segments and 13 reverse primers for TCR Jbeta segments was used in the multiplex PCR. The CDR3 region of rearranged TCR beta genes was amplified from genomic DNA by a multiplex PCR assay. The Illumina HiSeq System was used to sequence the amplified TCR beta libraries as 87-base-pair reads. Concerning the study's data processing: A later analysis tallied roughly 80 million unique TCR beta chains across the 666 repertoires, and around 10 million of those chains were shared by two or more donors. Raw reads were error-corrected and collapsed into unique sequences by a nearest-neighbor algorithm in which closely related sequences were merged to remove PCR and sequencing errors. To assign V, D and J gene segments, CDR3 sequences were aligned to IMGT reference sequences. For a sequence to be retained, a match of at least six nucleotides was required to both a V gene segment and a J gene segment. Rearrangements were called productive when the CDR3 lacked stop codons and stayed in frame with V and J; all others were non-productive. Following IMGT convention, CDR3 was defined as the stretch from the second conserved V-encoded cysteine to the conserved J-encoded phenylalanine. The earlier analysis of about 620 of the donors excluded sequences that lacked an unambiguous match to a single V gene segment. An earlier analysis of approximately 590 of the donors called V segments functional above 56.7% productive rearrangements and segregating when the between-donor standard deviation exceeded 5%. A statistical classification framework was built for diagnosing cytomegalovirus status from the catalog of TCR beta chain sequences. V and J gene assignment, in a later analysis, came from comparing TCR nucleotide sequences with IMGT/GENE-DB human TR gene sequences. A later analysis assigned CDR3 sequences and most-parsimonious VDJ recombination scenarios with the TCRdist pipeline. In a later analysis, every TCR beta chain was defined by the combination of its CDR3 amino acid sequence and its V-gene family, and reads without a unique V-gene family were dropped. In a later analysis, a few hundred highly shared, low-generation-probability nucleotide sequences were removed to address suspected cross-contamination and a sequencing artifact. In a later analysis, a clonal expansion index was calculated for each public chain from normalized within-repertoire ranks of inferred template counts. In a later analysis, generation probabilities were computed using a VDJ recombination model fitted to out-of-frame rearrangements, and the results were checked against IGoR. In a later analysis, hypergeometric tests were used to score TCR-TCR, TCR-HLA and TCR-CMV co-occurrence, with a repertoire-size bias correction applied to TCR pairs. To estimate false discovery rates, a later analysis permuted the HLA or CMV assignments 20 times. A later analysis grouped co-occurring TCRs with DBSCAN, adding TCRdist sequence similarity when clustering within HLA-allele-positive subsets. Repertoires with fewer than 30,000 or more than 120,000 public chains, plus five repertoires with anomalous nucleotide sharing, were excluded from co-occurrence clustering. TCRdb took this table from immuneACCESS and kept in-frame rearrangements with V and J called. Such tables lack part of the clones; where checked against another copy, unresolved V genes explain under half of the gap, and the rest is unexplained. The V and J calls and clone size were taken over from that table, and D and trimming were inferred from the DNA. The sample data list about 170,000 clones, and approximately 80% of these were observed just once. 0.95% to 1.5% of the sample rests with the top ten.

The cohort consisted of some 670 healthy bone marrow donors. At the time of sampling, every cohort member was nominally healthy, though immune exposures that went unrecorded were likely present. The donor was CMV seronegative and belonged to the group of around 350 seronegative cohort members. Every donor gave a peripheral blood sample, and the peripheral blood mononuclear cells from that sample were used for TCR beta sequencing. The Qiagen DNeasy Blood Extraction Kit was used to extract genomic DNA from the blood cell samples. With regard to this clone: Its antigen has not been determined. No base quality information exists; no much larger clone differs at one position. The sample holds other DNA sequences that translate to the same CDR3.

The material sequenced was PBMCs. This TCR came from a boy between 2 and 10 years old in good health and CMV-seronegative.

The DNA reads TGCGCCAGCAGCTTGGGGCAGTACTCTGGAAACACCATATATTTT. Its product reads: CASSLGQYSGNTIYF. The chain uses TRBV5-1 and TRBJ1-3, with the identity of the D gene unclear. The junction shows trimming of 0 bases on V and 0 bases on J, plus 7 bases between the germline ends. The CDR3 spans 15 residues, from the cysteine through the phenylalanine. Solely the CDR3 DNA is kept, with 45 bases framed from the first base. CDR1 and CDR2, looked up from the germline V gene, are SGHRS and YFSETQ.